A single sample gave rise to the 21 T cell receptor beta chains below, sequenced in a study of cytomegalovirus exposure and HLA in healthy donors. The PCR made use of 60 Vbeta and 13 Jbeta primers. Data came from immunoSEQ multiplex PCR; TCRdb stores just in-frame clones and leaves some out. Found here are tens of thousands of clones, 74% of them singletons; the top ten hold approximately 9%. The sample taken for sequencing was PBMCs. All receptors derive from a man aged 35-49 years in good health and CMV-seropositive.

The chain links TRBV6-5 to TRBJ2-2; weak D call: TRBD1 (6 bases). This CDR3 is built from 15 residues. The ends were cut back, 5 bases at V and 3 bases at J, with 13 bases in the middle. Germline V lookup: CDR1 MNHEY, CDR2 SVGAGI. For the CDR3, the DNA is TGTGCCAGCAGTCTCACAGGGATGGACACCGGGGAGCTGTTTTTT. Translating gives CASSLTGMDTGELFF.

The J gene is TRBJ2-7, the V gene TRBV7-9; D perhaps matches TRBD1 (6 bases). The germline V and J ends were trimmed by 5 bases and 2 bases, with 16 bases remaining between them. The germline gives CDR1 SEHNR, CDR2 FQNEAQ (reference sequence). This CDR3 spans 15 amino acids. The CDR3 protein is CASSRRDTATYEQYF. The CDR3 DNA reads TGTGCCAGCAGCCGAAGGGACACCGCGACCTACGAGCAGTACTTC.

This chain joins TRBV5-5 and TRBJ1-5; maybe TRBD1 (6 bases). In germline, CDR1 is SGHKS, CDR2 YYEKEE (reference sequence). The CDR3 runs 15 residues. The V gene lost 2 bases and the J gene lost 4 bases, with 13 bases spanning the gap. CDR3 sequence reads: CASSLMGAVNQPQHF. In DNA, the CDR3 is TGTGCCAGCAGCTTAATGGGGGCGGTTAATCAGCCCCAGCATTTT.

V usage is TRBV15 and J usage is TRBJ1-4; D remains unclear. The CDR3 sequence is 14 residues long. CDR1 and CDR2 from the germline V gene are LNHNV and YYDKDF (reference sequence). V shed 5 bases and J shed 7 bases, with 14 bases lying between them. This CDR3 is CATSPLPGSEKLFF. CDR3 sequence (DNA): TGTGCCACCAGCCCTTTACCGGGTAGTGAAAAACTGTTTTTT.

V is TRBV4-3 and J is TRBJ2-6; D perhaps matches TRBD2 (7 bases). Trimming removed 0 bases from V and 0 bases from J, with 18 bases in between. The germline V gene encodes CDR1 LGHNA and CDR2 YSLEER. The CDR3 extends over 20 amino acids. CDR3 coding DNA: TGCGCCAGCAGCCAAGAGCCGGGGGGCCGATTTAGCTCTGGGGCCAACGTCCTGACTTTC. It encodes CASSQEPGGRFSSGANVLTF.

The V and J genes are TRBV27 and TRBJ1-2, with no clear D. The CDR3 contains 13 residues. Germline values: CDR1 MNHEY, CDR2 SMNVEV (reference sequence). The V end was cut by 7 bases, the J end by 5 bases, with 14 bases between. This chain's CDR3 is CASTPGVGYGYTF. The CDR3 DNA reads as TGTGCCAGCACACCGGGAGTTGGTTATGGCTACACCTTC.

The chain couples TRBV27 to TRBJ2-1, with a tentative D call TRBD1 (6 bases). V dropped 1 base and J dropped 5 bases, with 12 bases sitting between them. Germline V gene data show CDR1 as MNHEY and CDR2 as SMNVEV (reference sequence). The CDR3 contains 15 residues. The CDR3, as DNA: TGTGCCAGCAGTTTATTGTCCAGGGGCGACAATGAGCAGTTCTTC. It translates to CASSLLSRGDNEQFF.

This clone came up a few times. This rearrangement joins TRBV4-2 to TRBJ2-2; the match to TRBD2 covers 8 bases. CDR1 is LGHNA and CDR2 is YNFKEQ in the germline V gene. The CDR3 has 17 amino acids. The junction had 7 bases not matched to a gene; V was cut back by 1 base and J by 3 bases. In DNA, the CDR3 is TGTGCCAGCAGCCAAGGAGTGAGCGGGGGCTACACCGGGGAGCTGTTTTTT. Amino acid sequence: CASSQGVSGGYTGELFF.

The CDR3 coding sequence is TGTGCCAGCAGTGATGGGCAGGGAAGGGTCACAGATACGCAGTATTTT. This codes for CASSDGQGRVTDTQYF. V usage is TRBV2 and J usage is TRBJ2-3; tentatively, D is TRBD1 (5 bases). V shed 3 bases and J shed 2 bases, with 15 bases lying between them. CDR3 length equals 16 residues. In germline, CDR1 is SNHLY, CDR2 FYNNEI.

This chain links TRBV19 with TRBJ2-1; TRBD2 is a possible D gene (5 bases). Germline V gene sequence: CDR1 LNHDA, CDR2 SQIVND (reference sequence). The CDR3 contains 13 residues. V was trimmed by 2 bases and J by 9 bases, leaving 11 bases between them. The CDR3 nucleotides are TGTGCCAGTAGTATAAGGGAGTTCGGTGAGCAGTTCTTC. Translating gives CASSIREFGEQFF.

V usage is TRBV5-1 and J usage is TRBJ2-1; 8 positions agree with TRBD1. After removal of 0 bases from V and 8 bases from J, the junction contained 4 bases not matched to a gene. The CDR3 contains 14 residues. Germline CDR1 SGHRS, CDR2 YFSETQ. The CDR3, as DNA: TGCGCCAGCAGCTTGGGGACAGGGTCCGATGAGCAGTTCTTC. Translation: CASSLGTGSDEQFF.

The chain is built from TRBV28 and TRBJ1-2, with D maybe TRBD1 (6 bases). Germline V gives CDR1 MDHEN, CDR2 SYDVKM. Trimming cost V 5 bases and J 3 bases, with 13 bases left between them. This CDR3 is built from 14 residues. The CDR3 DNA is TGTGCCAGCAGTCCATCACAGGGAGACTATGGCTACACCTTC. This encodes CASSPSQGDYGYTF.

This chain joins TRBV6-5 and TRBJ2-7, with 10 positions matching TRBD1. Germline V gene lookup returns CDR1 MNHEY and CDR2 SVGAGI. V gave up 5 bases and J gave up 6 bases; unmatched junction bases: 10. The CDR3 has 15 residues. The CDR3 bases are TGTGCCAGCAGTGGAACCGGGACAGGGGTGGCCGAGCAGTACTTC. Its translation is CASSGTGTGVAEQYF.

This sequence joins TRBV7-8 and TRBJ1-2, with 9 bases identical to TRBD1. Germline V gene sequence: CDR1 SGHVS, CDR2 FQNEAQ. With V trimmed by 2 bases and J by 6 bases, 7 bases remained unmatched. The CDR3 has 15 amino acids. DNA for the CDR3: TGTGCCAGCAGCTTATTCCCTGGGACAGGGAATGGCTACACCTTC. Its protein is CASSLFPGTGNGYTF.

The chain joins TRBV19 to TRBJ1-1, with D maybe TRBD1 (5 bases). Germline V lookup: CDR1 LNHDA, CDR2 SQIVND (reference sequence). The CDR3 is made up of 13 amino acids. The V end was cut by 3 bases, the J end by 5 bases, with 10 bases between. The CDR3 reads CASSMGGATEAFF. DNA for the CDR3: TGTGCCAGTAGTATGGGGGGAGCAACTGAAGCTTTCTTT.

The V call is TRBV11-2, the J call TRBJ2-3; 11 bases are shared with TRBD1. The CDR3 is 15 residues long. CDR1 is SGHAT and CDR2 is FQNNGV in the germline V gene. V trimming: 1 base; J trimming: 9 bases; junction bases outside the gene matches: 6. This chain's CDR3 is CASSLARGQGATQYF. DNA for the CDR3: TGTGCCAGCAGCTTAGCTCGTGGACAGGGGGCGACGCAGTATTTT. The full variable domain, with the rest looked up from reference TRBV11-2 and TRBJ2-3, is EAGVAQSPRYKIIEKRQSVAFWCNPISGHATLYWYQQILGQGPKLLIQFQNNGVVDDSQLPKDRFSAERLKGVDSTLKIQPAKLEDSAVYLCASSLARGQGATQYFGPGTRLTVL.

V usage is TRBV11-3 and J usage is TRBJ2-1; 10 nucleotides align to TRBD2. Looked up from germline, CDR1 is SGHNT and CDR2 is YENEEA. The CDR3 extends over 14 amino acids. V was clipped by 4 bases and J by 7 bases; unmatched bases: 4. The CDR3 here is CASSSSGLANEQFF. The CDR3 region has the DNA TGTGCCAGCAGCTCCTCGGGACTAGCGAATGAGCAGTTCTTC.

This clone was seen just once. This chain connects TRBV4-2 to TRBJ2-7; 10 nucleotides agree with TRBD1. Germline loops: CDR1 LGHNA, CDR2 YNFKEQ. With 6 bases clipped from V and 3 bases from J, the junction kept 8 bases outside the gene matches. The CDR3 spans 15 residues. The CDR3 DNA reads as TGTGCCAGCAGTAAGGGGAGGACAGGGGGCTACGAGCAGTACTTC. Amino acid sequence: CASSKGRTGGYEQYF.

The chain combines TRBV6-5 with TRBJ2-7; TRBD1 aligns across 7 bases. J lost 2 bases, V lost 0 bases, and 7 bases had no gene match. Germline values: CDR1 MNHEY, CDR2 SVGAGI. This CDR3 contains 16 residues. CDR3 in DNA: TGTGCCAGCAGTTACTCAAAACGGCAGGGGGCCTACGAGCAGTACTTC. Translation: CASSYSKRQGAYEQYF.

The genes are TRBV7-6 and TRBJ1-4, with D possibly TRBD1 on 6 matching bases. Germline CDR1 SGHVS, CDR2 FNYEAQ. This CDR3 comprises 14 residues. V was clipped by 5 bases and J by 7 bases, with 14 bases between them. The CDR3 DNA is TGTGCCAGCAGCGAGGACAGCGCTTCTGAAAAACTGTTTTTT. It codes for CASSEDSASEKLFF.

The chain couples TRBV18 to TRBJ1-1, with 7 bases lining up with TRBD1. Germline-derived CDR1 and CDR2 are KGHSH and LQKENI. Trimming at V came to 3 bases and at J to 1 base, leaving 2 bases not matched to a gene. This CDR3 comprises 14 residues. CDR3 amino acids: CASSPGTENTEAFF. The CDR3 DNA reads as TGTGCCAGCTCACCCGGGACAGAGAACACTGAAGCTTTCTTT.